A single sample is the source of the 31 T cell receptor beta chains below, sequenced in a study of blood T cell repertoires in COVID-19 (TCRdb year 2020). The protocol used for the library was the immunoSEQ multiplex PCR assay. This immuneACCESS table, as held by TCRdb, lists in-frame sequences with V and J called but not all clones. Of the missing ones, under half trace to an unresolved V gene in checked studies; the others have no known cause. The sample table shows 100,000 to 150,000 clones, and roughly 83% are seen once. The ten largest account for approximately 1.5% of the sample. What was sequenced was peripheral blood. The receptor source for this set is a man aged 60 to 69 with acute or convalescent COVID-19.

The chain employs TRBV7-3 and TRBJ1-2; 10 bases fit TRBD1. The junction had 3 bases not matched to a gene; V was cut back by 3 bases and J by 5 bases. Per the germline V gene, CDR1 is SGHTA and CDR2 is FQGTGA. The CDR3 is 14 residues long. The CDR3 is CASSLGQGIYGYTF. CDR3 coding DNA: TGTGCCAGCAGCTTGGGACAGGGGATTTATGGCTACACCTTC.

This rearrangement joins TRBV27 to TRBJ1-2, with TRBD1 identical over 9 bases. The CDR3 has 15 residues. V lost 6 bases to trimming and J lost 2 bases; unmatched junction nucleotides: 7. Germline values: CDR1 MNHEY, CDR2 SMNVEV (reference sequence). The CDR3 sequence: CASRATGGLNYGYTF. DNA for the CDR3: TGTGCCAGCAGGGCTACAGGGGGCCTAAACTATGGCTACACCTTC.

The V call is TRBV14, the J call TRBJ1-2; D is undetermined. V lost 5 bases to trimming and J lost 8 bases, with 15 bases between them. The CDR3 covers 13 residues. CDR1 SGHDN and CDR2 FVKESK come from the germline V gene. Here the CDR3 DNA reads TGTGCCAGCAGCATTCAACCAGGATACGGCTACACCTTC. Its translation is CASSIQPGYGYTF.

This rearrangement joins TRBV2 to TRBJ1-4; D may be TRBD1 (6 bases). CDR1 SNHLY and CDR2 FYNNEI come from the germline V gene. The CDR3 sequence is 15 residues long. V dropped 1 base and J dropped 7 bases, with 13 bases sitting between them. CDR3 sequence: CASSEDQSTGEKLFF. In nucleotides, the CDR3 is TGTGCCAGCAGTGAAGACCAGTCGACAGGTGAAAAACTGTTTTTT.

The chain links TRBV12-3 or TRBV12-4 to TRBJ2-5; possibly TRBD1 for D (6 bases). This CDR3 is built from 13 residues. V lost 6 bases and J lost 3, with 11 bases in between. The CDR3 here is CASSLGGKETQYF. CDR3 bases: TGTGCCAGCAGCCTAGGGGGAAAAGAGACCCAGTACTTC.

This chain connects TRBV10-1 to TRBJ2-3; 8 bases line up with TRBD2. CDR1 WNHNN and CDR2 SYGVQD come from the germline V gene (reference sequence). CDR3 length: 15 residues. The V gene end was trimmed by 3 bases and the J gene end by 0 bases; junction bases not matched to a gene: 2. DNA for the CDR3: TGCGCCAGCAGTGATGCTAGCGGGAGCACAGATACGCAGTATTTT. Amino acids: CASSDASGSTDTQYF.

This chain uses TRBV7-3 with TRBJ2-2; no clear D gene. V shed 3 bases and J shed 5 bases, with 7 bases lying between them. The germline V gene has CDR1 SGHTA and CDR2 FQGTGA. This CDR3 comprises 13 residues. In nucleotides, the CDR3 is TGTGCCAGCAGCTTTGACTTTACCGGGGAGCTGTTTTTT. Encoded protein: CASSFDFTGELFF.

The CDR3 DNA is TGTGCCAGCAGCCACGGGGGGGGATACACCGGGGAGCTGTTTTTT. This codes for CASSHGGGYTGELFF. V gene TRBV3-1 (or the pseudogene TRBV3-2) combines with J gene TRBJ2-2, with TRBD2 matching over 8 bases. Germline loops: CDR1 LGHDT, CDR2 YNNKEL (reference sequence). V was clipped by 3 bases and J by 3 bases; unmatched bases: 3. This CDR3 region has 15 residues.

This sequence joins TRBV13 and TRBJ2-1; 10 bases map to TRBD1. The CDR3 has 17 residues. Germline-derived CDR1 and CDR2 are PRHDT and FYEKMQ (reference sequence). V gave up 11 bases and J gave up 1 base; unmatched junction bases: 14. The CDR3 sequence is CAGFWDRGRGSYNEQFF. The DNA of the CDR3 is TGTGCCGGATTCTGGGACAGGGGTCGGGGATCCTACAATGAGCAGTTCTTC.

The chain uses TRBV7-3 and TRBJ2-5, with 8 bases lining up with TRBD2. Per the germline V gene, CDR1 is SGHTA and CDR2 is FQGTGA. V lost 1 base and J lost 1; bases outside the gene matches: 5. The CDR3 contains 16 residues. The CDR3 is CASSLKAGGPQETQYF. CDR3 bases: TGTGCCAGCAGCTTAAAGGCGGGGGGCCCCCAAGAGACCCAGTACTTC.

This chain uses TRBV2 with TRBJ1-2, with no clear D. The germline CDR1 and CDR2 sequences are SNHLY and FYNNEI. The CDR3 covers 15 residues. V was trimmed by 0 bases and J by 4 bases, leaving 12 bases between them. CDR3 coding DNA: TGTGCCAGCAGTGAAGCGGCACAGCCTCTCTATGGCTACACCTTC. It is translated as CASSEAAQPLYGYTF. The full variable domain, completed using reference TRBV2 and TRBJ1-2, is EPEVTQTPSHQVTQMGQEVILRCVPISNHLYFYWYRQILGQKVEFLVSFYNNEISEKSEIFDDQFSVERPDGSNFTLKIRSTKLEDSAMYFCASSEAAQPLYGYTFGSGTRLTVV.

The J gene is TRBJ1-3, the V gene TRBV7-9, with D maybe TRBD1 (5 bases). V was pared by 5 bases and J by 4 bases, with 15 bases between. The length of the CDR3 is 15 residues. CDR1 SEHNR and CDR2 FQNEAQ come from the germline V gene (reference sequence). In DNA form, the CDR3 reads TGTGCCAGCAGCCGTACCGGTAGGGGCGGAAACACCATATATTTT. Translating it yields CASSRTGRGGNTIYF.

The rearrangement links TRBV9 to TRBJ2-2; D uncertain. V lost 0 bases and J 7 bases, leaving 4 bases between the germline ends. The CDR3 totals 12 residues. Per germline, CDR1 SGDLS and CDR2 YYNGEE. CDR3 coding DNA: TGTGCCAGCAGCGTAGATTACGGGGAGCTGTTTTTT. It translates to CASSVDYGELFF. The whole variable domain, remainder taken from reference TRBV9 and TRBJ2-2, is DSGVTQTPKHLITATGQRVTLRCSPRSGDLSVYWYQQSLDQGLQFLIQYYNGEERAKGNILERFSAQQFPDLHSELNLSSLELGDSALYFCASSVDYGELFFGEGSRLTVL.

In this sample, this clone turned up a few times. The chain recombines TRBV6-1 with TRBJ2-2, with 10 bases aligning to TRBD2. Trimming took 2 bases from V and 6 from J; bases not matched to a gene: 3. The germline V gene has CDR1 MNHNS and CDR2 SASEGT. The CDR3 consists of 15 residues. The CDR3 sequence is CASSERLAGAGELFF. The CDR3 nucleotides read TGTGCCAGCAGTGAAAGGCTAGCGGGAGCCGGGGAGCTGTTTTTT.

The gene calls are TRBV3-1 (or the pseudogene TRBV3-2) and TRBJ1-3, with unresolved D. V gave up 1 base and J gave up 4 bases, with 11 bases separating them. The germline gives CDR1 LGHDT, CDR2 YNNKEL (reference sequence). The CDR3 is 15 amino acids. The CDR3 DNA sequence: TGTGCCAGCAGCCAAGGTGTCAGGTCGGGAAACACCATATATTTT. It translates to CASSQGVRSGNTIYF.

This clone was found a few times. The chain combines TRBV4-1 with TRBJ1-3; D is unresolved. This CDR3 is 16 amino acids long. V was trimmed by 0 bases and J by 4 bases, leaving 13 bases between them. Germline V gene data show CDR1 as MGHRA and CDR2 as YSYEKL. The CDR3 DNA is TGCGCCAGCAGCCAAGAAACAACCCTCAGAGGAAACACCATATATTTT. Protein sequence: CASSQETTLRGNTIYF.

The count of this clone is one. The chain couples TRBV6-7 to TRBJ1-4, with D hard to call. TRBV6-7 is an ORF, and what it does is uncertain. The CDR3 consists of 17 residues. The V gene lost 4 bases and the J gene lost 0 bases, with 15 bases spanning the gap. CDR3 nucleotides: TGTGCCAGCAGTTCTATTACTCACGATACAACTAATGAAAAACTGTTTTTT. Its protein product is CASSSITHDTTNEKLFF.

J is TRBJ1-2 and V is TRBV24-1, with 9 bases that match TRBD1. V was pared by 4 bases and J by 6 bases, with 8 bases of the junction left unmatched. In germline, CDR1 is KGHDR, CDR2 SFDVKD. This CDR3 comprises 15 residues. CDR3 bases: TGTGCCACCAGTGACTCGGACAGGGGCGGGGATGGCTACACCTTC. Its translation: CATSDSDRGGDGYTF.

V gene TRBV5-4 combines with J gene TRBJ2-3; 11 bases are shared with TRBD2. Per germline, CDR1 SGHNT and CDR2 YYREEE (reference sequence). The CDR3 loop spans 17 amino acids. The trim removed 3 bases at V and 0 bases at J, leaving 6 bases unmatched. CDR3 amino acids: CASSSRTSGFSTDTQYF. Here the CDR3 DNA reads TGTGCCAGCAGCTCACGGACTAGCGGGTTTAGCACAGATACGCAGTATTTT.

J is TRBJ1-2 and V is TRBV2; D might be TRBD1 (6 bases). Trimming shortened V by 5 bases and J by 2 bases, and 6 bases separated the two germline ends. Germline V lookup: CDR1 SNHLY, CDR2 FYNNEI. This CDR3 region has 12 residues. The CDR3 reads CASSTGNYGYTF. DNA for the CDR3: TGTGCCAGCAGTACAGGGAACTATGGCTACACCTTC.

This clone occurred once. The chain employs TRBV6-5 and TRBJ2-2; TRBD1 aligns across 7 bases. J lost 0 bases, V lost 4 bases, and 5 bases had no gene match. CDR3 length equals 16 residues. The germline CDR1 and CDR2 sequences are MNHEY and SVGAGI. The CDR3 region is CASSSPGQSNTGELFF. CDR3 DNA sequence: TGTGCCAGCAGTTCTCCGGGACAGTCGAACACCGGGGAGCTGTTTTTT.

CDR3 nucleotides: TGCGCCAGCAGCCCCCCAAATCAGTACAATGAGCAGTTCTTC. Amino acid sequence: CASSPPNQYNEQFF. The chain has TRBV4-1 and TRBJ2-1; no reliable D call. The ends were cut back, 4 bases at V and 4 bases at J, with 11 bases in the middle. Germline CDR1 is MGHRA and CDR2 is YSYEKL. The CDR3 has 14 residues.

CDR3 in amino acids: CASSSSRGGANYGYTF. The CDR3 nucleotides read TGTGCCAGCAGTTCGTCCCGGGGCGGGGCTAACTATGGCTACACCTTC. The chain joins TRBV6-5 to TRBJ1-2; D may be TRBD1 (5 bases). Trimming removed 4 bases at V and 0 bases at J, with 15 bases between. The CDR3 loop spans 16 amino acids. Germline CDR1 MNHEY, CDR2 SVGAGI.

The V call is TRBV19, the J call TRBJ2-2; the match to TRBD2 covers 7 bases. This CDR3 has 15 residues. V shed 10 bases, J shed 2 bases, and the junction held 10 bases outside the gene matches. Germline CDR1 and CDR2: LNHDA and SQIVND (reference sequence). The CDR3 reads CATIGLGENTGELFF. Here the CDR3 DNA reads TGTGCCACCATAGGACTAGGCGAAAACACCGGGGAGCTGTTTTTT.

The V gene is TRBV6-2 or TRBV6-3, the J gene TRBJ2-3; no clear D. Trimming took 0 bases from V and 0 from J, leaving 4 bases between them. Germline assignment: CDR1 MNHEY and CDR2 SVGEGT. This CDR3 spans 14 amino acids. CDR3 in DNA: TGTGCCAGCAGTTACTCGACTAGCACAGATACGCAGTATTTT. Translation gives CASSYSTSTDTQYF.

CDR3 sequence reads: CASSSGLAGRETQYF. The CDR3 nucleotides are TGTGCCAGCAGCTCGGGACTAGCGGGAAGAGAGACCCAGTACTTC. The chain is built from TRBV5-4 and TRBJ2-5, with 13 bases lining up with TRBD2. This CDR3 is 15 amino acids long. V trimming: 3 bases; J trimming: 4 bases; junction bases outside the gene matches: 3. Germline lookup yields CDR1 SGHNT and CDR2 YYREEE (reference sequence).

The rearrangement uses TRBV6-5 and TRBJ1-1; D is perhaps TRBD1 (5 bases). CDR3 size: 15 residues. The V gene lost 0 bases and the J gene lost 2 bases, with 10 bases spanning the gap. Per the germline V gene, CDR1 is MNHEY and CDR2 is SVGAGI. This chain's CDR3 is CASSYSYQGNTEAFF. The CDR3 bases are TGTGCCAGCAGTTACTCTTACCAGGGAAACACTGAAGCTTTCTTT.

The chain has TRBV7-9 and TRBJ2-7, with a tentative D call TRBD2 (5 bases). This CDR3 has 13 amino acids. The V end lost 1 base, the J end lost 6 bases, and 10 bases lay between the germline ends. Per germline, CDR1 SEHNR and CDR2 FQNEAQ (reference sequence). The CDR3 DNA reads as TGTGCCAGCAGCTTAGTCGGGGAGCTCGAGCAGTACTTC. It codes for CASSLVGELEQYF.

The rearrangement uses TRBV5-1 and TRBJ1-4; maybe TRBD1 (5 bases). The CDR3 extends over 15 amino acids. Germline V gene data show CDR1 as SGHRS and CDR2 as YFSETQ. Deletions cut 0 bases from V and 0 bases from J, with 6 bases between. CDR3 sequence reads: CASSLAGATNEKLFF. The CDR3 DNA reads as TGCGCCAGCAGCTTGGCGGGGGCAACTAATGAAAAACTGTTTTTT.

The chain has TRBV3-1 (or the pseudogene TRBV3-2) and TRBJ2-7; 8 bases agree with TRBD2. The V gene's germline CDR1 is LGHDT and CDR2 YNNKEL (reference sequence). After removal of 4 bases from V and 2 bases from J, the junction contained 7 bases not matched to a gene. The CDR3 extends over 15 amino acids. In DNA, the CDR3 is TGTGCCAGCAGCCCCGCCGCGGGAGGACCCTACGAGCAGTACTTC. It translates to CASSPAAGGPYEQYF.

The chain combines TRBV7-9 with TRBJ2-6; the D gene is possibly TRBD1 (5 bases). With 6 bases removed from V and 0 bases from J, the gap between germline ends came to 21 bases. CDR1 is SEHNR, CDR2 FQNEAQ, per germline (reference sequence). The CDR3 sequence is 19 residues long. In DNA form, the CDR3 reads TGTGCCAGCAGATTCCAGCCAGGGCCAAACAACTCTGGGGCCAACGTCCTGACTTTC. The encoded protein is CASRFQPGPNNSGANVLTF.